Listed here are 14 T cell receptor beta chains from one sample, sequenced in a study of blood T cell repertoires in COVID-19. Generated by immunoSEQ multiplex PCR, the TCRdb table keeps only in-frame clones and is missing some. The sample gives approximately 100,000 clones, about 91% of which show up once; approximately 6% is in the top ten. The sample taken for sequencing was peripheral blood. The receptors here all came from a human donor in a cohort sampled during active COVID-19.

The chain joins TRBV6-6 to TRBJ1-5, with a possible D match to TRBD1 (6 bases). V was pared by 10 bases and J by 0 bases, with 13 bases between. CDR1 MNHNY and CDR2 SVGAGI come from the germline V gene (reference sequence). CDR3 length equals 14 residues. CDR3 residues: CATGQSDSNQPQHF. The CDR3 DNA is TGTGCCACCGGACAGTCTGATAGCAATCAGCCCCAGCATTTT.

CDR3 amino acids: CSARFDRTAFF. CDR3 coding DNA: TGCAGTGCTCGATTCGACAGGACGGCTTTCTTT. V usage is TRBV20-1 and J usage is TRBJ1-1; a weak D match, TRBD1 (6 bases). The V and J ends lost 5 bases and 11 bases respectively, with 15 bases between them. The germline gives CDR1 DFQATT, CDR2 SNEGSKA (reference sequence). CDR3 length equals 11 residues.

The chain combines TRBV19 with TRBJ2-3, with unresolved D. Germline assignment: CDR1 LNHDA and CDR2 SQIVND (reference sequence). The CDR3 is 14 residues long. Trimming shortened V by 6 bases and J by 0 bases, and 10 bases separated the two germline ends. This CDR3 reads CASRISTSTDTQYF. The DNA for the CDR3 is TGTGCCAGTAGGATCTCTACTAGCACAGATACGCAGTATTTT.

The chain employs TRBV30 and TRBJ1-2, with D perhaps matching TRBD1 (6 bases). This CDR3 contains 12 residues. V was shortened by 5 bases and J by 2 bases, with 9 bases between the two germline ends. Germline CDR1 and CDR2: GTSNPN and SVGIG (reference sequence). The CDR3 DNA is TGTGCCTGGGGACAGATGAACTATGGCTACACCTTC. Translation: CAWGQMNYGYTF.

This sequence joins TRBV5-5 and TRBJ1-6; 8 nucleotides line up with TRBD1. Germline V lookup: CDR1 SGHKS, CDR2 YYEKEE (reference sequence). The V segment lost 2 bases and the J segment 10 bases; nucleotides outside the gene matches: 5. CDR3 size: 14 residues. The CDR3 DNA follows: TGTGCCAGCAGCTTCGGACAGGGAGGATCACCCCTCCACTTT. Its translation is CASSFGQGGSPLHF.

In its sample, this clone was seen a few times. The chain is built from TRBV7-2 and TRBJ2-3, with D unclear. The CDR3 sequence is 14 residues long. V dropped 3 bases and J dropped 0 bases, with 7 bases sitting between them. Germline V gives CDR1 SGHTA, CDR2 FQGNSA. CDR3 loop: CASSFGSSTDTQYF. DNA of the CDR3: TGTGCCAGCAGCTTCGGGTCTAGCACAGATACGCAGTATTTT.

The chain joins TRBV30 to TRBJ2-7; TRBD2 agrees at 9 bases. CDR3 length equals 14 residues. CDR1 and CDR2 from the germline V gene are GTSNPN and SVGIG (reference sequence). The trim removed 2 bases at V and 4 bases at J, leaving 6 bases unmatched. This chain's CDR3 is CAWSWLAGPYEQYF. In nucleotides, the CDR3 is TGTGCCTGGAGTTGGCTAGCGGGACCATACGAGCAGTACTTC. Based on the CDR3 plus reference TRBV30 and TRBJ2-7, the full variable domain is SQTIHQWPATLVQPVGSPLSLECTVEGTSNPNLYWYRQAAGRGLQLLFYSVGIGQISSEVPQNLSASRPQDRQFILSSKKLLLSDSGFYLCAWSWLAGPYEQYFGPGTRLTVT.

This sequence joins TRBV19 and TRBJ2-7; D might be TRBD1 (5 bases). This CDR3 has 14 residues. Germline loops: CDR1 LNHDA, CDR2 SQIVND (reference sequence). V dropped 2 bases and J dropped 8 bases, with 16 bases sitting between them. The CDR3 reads CASSISPDSSQQYF. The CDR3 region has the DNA TGTGCCAGTAGTATATCGCCCGACAGTTCTCAGCAGTACTTC.

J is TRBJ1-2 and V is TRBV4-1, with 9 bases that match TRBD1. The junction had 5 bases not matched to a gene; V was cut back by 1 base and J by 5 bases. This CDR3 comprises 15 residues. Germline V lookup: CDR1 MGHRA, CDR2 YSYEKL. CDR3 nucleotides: TGCGCCAGCAGCCAAGGGACAGGGGTAGGATATGGCTACACCTTC. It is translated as CASSQGTGVGYGYTF.

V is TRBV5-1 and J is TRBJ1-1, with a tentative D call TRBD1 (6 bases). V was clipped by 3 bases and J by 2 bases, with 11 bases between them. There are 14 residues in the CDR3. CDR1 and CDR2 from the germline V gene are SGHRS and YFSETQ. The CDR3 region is CASSSGQINTEAFF. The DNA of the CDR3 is TGCGCCAGCAGCTCCGGACAGATTAACACTGAAGCTTTCTTT.

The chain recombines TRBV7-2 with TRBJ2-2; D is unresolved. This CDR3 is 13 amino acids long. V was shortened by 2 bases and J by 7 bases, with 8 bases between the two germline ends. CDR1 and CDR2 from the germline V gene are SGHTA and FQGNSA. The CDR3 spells CASSLPTYGELFF. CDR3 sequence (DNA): TGTGCCAGCAGCTTACCGACATACGGGGAGCTGTTTTTT.

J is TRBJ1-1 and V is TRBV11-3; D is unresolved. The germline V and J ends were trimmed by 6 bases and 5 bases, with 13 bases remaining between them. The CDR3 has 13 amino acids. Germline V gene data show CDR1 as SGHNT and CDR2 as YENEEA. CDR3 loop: CASREKSGTEAFF. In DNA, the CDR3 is TGTGCCAGCAGGGAAAAATCGGGGACTGAAGCTTTCTTT.

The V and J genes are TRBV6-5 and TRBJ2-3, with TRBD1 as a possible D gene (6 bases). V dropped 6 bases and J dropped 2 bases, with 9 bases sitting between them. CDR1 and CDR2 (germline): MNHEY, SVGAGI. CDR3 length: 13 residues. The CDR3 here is CASRTGNTDTQYF. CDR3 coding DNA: TGTGCCAGCAGGACAGGCAACACAGATACGCAGTATTTT.

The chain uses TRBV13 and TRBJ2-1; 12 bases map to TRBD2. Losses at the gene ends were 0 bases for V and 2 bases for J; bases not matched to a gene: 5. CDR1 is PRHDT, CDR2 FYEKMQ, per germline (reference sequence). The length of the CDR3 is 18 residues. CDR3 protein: CASSLGGRLAGAYNEQFF. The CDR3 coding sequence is TGTGCCAGCAGCTTAGGTGGCCGACTAGCGGGGGCCTACAATGAGCAGTTCTTC.